This TCR beta chain was recorded in a study of blood T cell repertoires in COVID-19. Background on the study: From the United States, Italy and Spain came samples of acute and convalescent COVID-19.

In the authors' workflow: Estimated nucleated cell counts came from reference gene primer amplification. Only in-frame clones appear in the TCRdb table, and some are missing; sequencing was by immunoSEQ multiplex PCR. The DNA gave D and trimming, while V, J and clone size come from that table. Of some 45,000 clones detected, less than 90% appear once; the ten largest clones hold roughly 9.2%. This CDR3 comprises 14 residues. Germline CDR1 SQVTM, CDR2 ANQGSEA. The sample comprised peripheral blood. The genes are TRBV29-1 and TRBJ2-3, with 15 nucleotides matching TRBD2. The receptor comes from a human donor in a cohort sampled during active COVID-19. Here the CDR3 DNA reads TGCAGAGCTGGACTAGCGGGGGGGCCAGATACGCAGTATTTT. The encoded protein is CRAGLAGGPDTQYF.